This entry is about one T cell receptor (beta chain). Its antigen is unidentified. Profiled with immunoSEQ multiplex PCR; TCRdb holds only in-frame clones, not every one. The data show hundreds of thousands of clones, 88% seen once. This specimen comes from a study of Ad26.COV2.S vaccination and SARS-CoV-2 variants. Study-level points and caveats: The authors reported substantial breadth in spike-specific CD8+ and CD4+ T cell responses after vaccination.

Treatment here: 15 to 20 received Ad26.COV2.S at low or high dose, single or two shots; roughly 5 received placebo; per-sample allocation not given. All samples were drawn on day 63, counting from the first vaccine or placebo injection. The V end was cut by 0 bases, the J end by 1 base, with 5 bases between. The CDR3 runs 14 residues. From germline, CDR1 is SGHAT and CDR2 FQNNGV. The chain combines TRBV11-2 with TRBJ2-3; maybe TRBD2 (5 bases). Material: peripheral blood, obtained in a trial of Ad26.COV2.S vaccine versus placebo. The receptor's source is a person aged 18 to 59 who received the Ad26.COV2.S COVID-19 vaccine or a placebo. The CDR3 is CASSLERGTDTQYF. The CDR3 nucleotides are TGTGCCAGCAGCTTAGAGAGGGGCACAGATACGCAGTATTTT.